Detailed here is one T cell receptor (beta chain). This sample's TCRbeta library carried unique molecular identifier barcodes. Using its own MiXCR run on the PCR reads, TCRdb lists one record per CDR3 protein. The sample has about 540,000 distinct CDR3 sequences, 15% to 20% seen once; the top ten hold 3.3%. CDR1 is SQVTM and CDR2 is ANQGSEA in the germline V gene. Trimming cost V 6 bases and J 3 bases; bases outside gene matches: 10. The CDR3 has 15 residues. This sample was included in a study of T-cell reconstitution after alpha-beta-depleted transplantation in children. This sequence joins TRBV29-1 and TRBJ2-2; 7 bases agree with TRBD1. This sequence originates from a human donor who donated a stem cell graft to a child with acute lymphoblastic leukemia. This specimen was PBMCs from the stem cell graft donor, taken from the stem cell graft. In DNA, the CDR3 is TGCAGCGTGGCTACAGGGGTTTATTACACCGGGGAGCTGTTTTTT. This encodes CSVATGVYYTGELFF.